The T cell receptor (beta chain) described here comes from a study of T-cell reconstitution after alpha-beta-depleted transplantation in children. This CDR3 is 13 amino acids long. V lost 0 bases and J 6 bases, leaving 9 bases between the germline ends. From germline, CDR1 is SGHRS and CDR2 YFSETQ. The TCRbeta library was prepared with unique molecular identifiers. TCRdb recomputed calls from the PCR reads with MiXCR, one row per CDR3 protein. Among some 110,000 distinct CDR3 sequences listed, 9% to 12% were seen once. The sample was PBMCs, taken before TCRalphabeta/CD19-depleted stem cell transplant. The receptor's source is a boy aged 2 to 10 with acute lymphoblastic leukemia, due to receive a stem cell transplant. This sequence joins TRBV5-1 and TRBJ1-1; D gene uncertain. In nucleotides, the CDR3 is TGCGCCAGCAGCTTGGAGGTTACAGCTGAAGCTTTCTTT. Amino acid sequence: CASSLEVTAEAFF.